These 18 T cell receptor beta chains were sequenced from one sample in a study of cytomegalovirus exposure and HLA in healthy donors. Assay used: immunoSEQ multiplex PCR; TCRdb lists only in-frame clones, some missing. The data show a few hundred thousand clones, roughly 90% seen once. The sample consisted of PBMCs. These receptors were taken from a man younger than 40 in good health and CMV-seronegative.

This clone was seen only a few times. The V gene is TRBV15, the J gene TRBJ1-1; TRBD1 aligns across 7 bases. Losses at the gene ends were 6 bases for V and 5 bases for J; bases not matched to a gene: 6. Per the germline V gene, CDR1 is LNHNV and CDR2 is YYDKDF (reference sequence). The CDR3 consists of 13 residues. CDR3 sequence (DNA): TGTGCCACCAGAGACAGGGAGAGGACTGAAGCTTTCTTT. Translation gives CATRDRERTEAFF.

As DNA, the CDR3 is TGTGCCAGCAGCCATACAGTTTCCACTGAAGCTTTCTTT. Its protein product is CASSHTVSTEAFF. This sequence joins TRBV27 and TRBJ1-1; no reliable D call. The CDR3 spans 13 residues. Trimming pared 6 bases from V and 4 bases from J, leaving 12 bases between. Looked up from germline, CDR1 is MNHEY and CDR2 is SMNVEV (reference sequence).

In this sample, this clone turned up once. The rearrangement links TRBV2 to TRBJ2-5; D might be TRBD2 (5 bases). The CDR3 contains 13 residues. Trimming pared 8 bases from V and 3 bases from J, leaving 13 bases between. CDR1 and CDR2 (germline): SNHLY, FYNNEI. CDR3 bases: TGTGCCAGCCTTTTCGGGGTGAAAGAGACCCAGTACTTC. This sequence encodes CASLFGVKETQYF.

This chain links TRBV30 with TRBJ1-1, with a possible D match to TRBD1 (5 bases). The length of the CDR3 is 15 residues. CDR1 and CDR2 from the germline V gene are GTSNPN and SVGIG (reference sequence). Trimming shortened V by 4 bases and J by 1 base, and 16 bases separated the two germline ends. CDR3 nucleotides: TGTGCCTGGACTTCCATAGGGGCAACGAACACTGAAGCTTTCTTT. Translating it yields CAWTSIGATNTEAFF. Full variable domain (rest looked up from reference TRBV30 and TRBJ1-1): SQTIHQWPATLVQPVGSPLSLECTVEGTSNPNLYWYRQAAGRGLQLLFYSVGIGQISSEVPQNLSASRPQDRQFILSSKKLLLSDSGFYLCAWTSIGATNTEAFFGQGTRLTVV.

This sequence joins TRBV6-5 and TRBJ2-3; TRBD2 is a possible D gene (5 bases). Germline V gene sequence: CDR1 MNHEY, CDR2 SVGAGI. The CDR3 extends over 15 amino acids. Trimming removed 2 bases from V and 0 bases from J, with 9 bases in between. CDR3 in DNA: TGTGCCAGCAGTTACCAGGAGGTTAGCACAGATACGCAGTATTTT. Encoded protein: CASSYQEVSTDTQYF.

V usage is TRBV4-1 and J usage is TRBJ2-5; TRBD2 aligns across 11 bases. CDR3 length: 17 residues. Trimming at V came to 1 base and at J to 1 base, leaving 5 bases not matched to a gene. CDR1 is MGHRA and CDR2 is YSYEKL in the germline V gene. The CDR3 here is CASSQVGTSGGQETQYF. Here the CDR3 DNA reads TGCGCCAGCAGCCAAGTAGGAACTAGCGGGGGCCAAGAGACCCAGTACTTC.

V is TRBV27 and J is TRBJ2-5, with TRBD2 matching 13 bases. CDR3 length: 15 residues. The V gene's germline CDR1 is MNHEY and CDR2 SMNVEV (reference sequence). With 6 bases clipped from V and 3 bases from J, the junction kept 4 bases outside the gene matches. The CDR3 protein is CASRGLAGTEETQYF. In DNA form, the CDR3 reads TGTGCCAGCAGGGGACTAGCGGGGACCGAAGAGACCCAGTACTTC.

The rearrangement links TRBV18 to TRBJ1-2; 7 positions agree with TRBD1. CDR3 length: 15 residues. Germline V gene sequence: CDR1 KGHSH, CDR2 LQKENI. J lost 7 bases, V lost 6 bases, and 14 bases had no gene match. The CDR3: CASSDTGQSLSGYTF. CDR3 nucleotides: TGTGCCAGCTCGGATACGGGACAGTCGCTGAGTGGCTACACCTTC.

V usage is TRBV9 and J usage is TRBJ1-6, with TRBD1 matching 9 bases. Trimming took 4 bases from V and 1 from J; bases not matched to a gene: 3. The V gene's germline CDR1 is SGDLS and CDR2 YYNGEE. The CDR3 runs to 16 residues. CDR3: CASSSGQGSYNSPLHF. The DNA of the CDR3 is TGTGCCAGCAGCTCCGGACAGGGGTCCTATAATTCACCCCTCCACTTT.

The rearrangement joins TRBV6-5 to TRBJ1-1; 8 positions agree with TRBD1. Trimming removed 2 bases from V and 0 bases from J; junction bases left unmatched: 2. This CDR3 is built from 15 residues. CDR1 and CDR2 (germline): MNHEY, SVGAGI. CDR3 DNA sequence: TGTGCCAGCAGTTACGACAGGGGTATGAACACTGAAGCTTTCTTT. Translating it yields CASSYDRGMNTEAFF.

In DNA, the CDR3 is TGTGCCAGCACCCTGGGAGGAGACCCTAATGAAAAACTGTTTTTT. It specifies CASTLGGDPNEKLFF. The chain couples TRBV6-1 to TRBJ1-4; D gene ambiguous. This CDR3 contains 15 residues. Germline V CDR1 and CDR2: MNHNS, SASEGT. V shed 7 bases and J shed 3 bases, with 15 bases lying between them.

The J gene is TRBJ2-5, the V gene TRBV5-1, with a weak D call TRBD1 (6 bases). Germline V gene data show CDR1 as SGHRS and CDR2 as YFSETQ. The CDR3 length is 15 residues. Trimming left V 5 bases short and J 1 base short, with 15 bases between. The CDR3 protein is CASRDLQGTQETQYF. The CDR3 region has the DNA TGCGCCAGCAGGGACCTCCAGGGGACCCAAGAGACCCAGTACTTC.

This chain connects TRBV7-7 to TRBJ2-3, with TRBD1 matching 8 bases. V was clipped by 5 bases and J by 3 bases; unmatched bases: 4. Germline V gene lookup returns CDR1 SSHAT and CDR2 FNYEAQ (reference sequence). This CDR3 has 14 amino acids. CDR3 DNA sequence: TGTGCCAGCAGCCCCCGGACAGGGACAGATACGCAGTATTTT. This sequence encodes CASSPRTGTDTQYF.

The CDR3 DNA reads TGTGCCAGCAGCAAAGGACAGGCCAGGGAGCAGTACTTC. Translated: CASSKGQAREQYF. The V and J genes are TRBV27 and TRBJ2-7; TRBD1 agrees at 7 bases. CDR1 MNHEY and CDR2 SMNVEV come from the germline V gene (reference sequence). V trimming: 6 bases; J trimming: 7 bases; junction bases outside the gene matches: 9. CDR3 size: 13 residues.

This chain uses TRBV5-6 with TRBJ2-2, with a tentative D call TRBD2 (5 bases). Trimming pared 6 bases from V and 6 bases from J, leaving 18 bases between. CDR1 is SGHDT and CDR2 is YYEEEE in the germline V gene. This CDR3 spans 15 amino acids. The CDR3 DNA follows: TGTGCCAGCACCGAGGGATTACGTCAGCCCGGGGAGCTGTTTTTT. Translating gives CASTEGLRQPGELFF.

This chain links TRBV19 with TRBJ1-6, with unresolved D. The CDR3 spans 13 residues. V lost 6 bases to trimming and J lost 7 bases, with 10 bases between them. Germline lookup yields CDR1 LNHDA and CDR2 SQIVND (reference sequence). CDR3 sequence reads: CASSSYTNSPLHF. The CDR3 nucleotides are TGTGCCAGTAGCTCTTACACCAATTCACCCCTCCACTTT. Full variable domain (remainder filled in from reference TRBV19 and TRBJ1-6): DGGITQSPKYLFRKEGQNVTLSCEQNLNHDAMYWYRQDPGQGLRLIYYSQIVNDFQKGDIAEGYSVSREKKESFPLTVTSAQKNPTAFYLCASSSYTNSPLHFGNGTRLTVT.

The J gene is TRBJ2-5, the V gene TRBV6-5, with 7 nucleotides matching TRBD1. The junction had 6 bases not matched to a gene; V was cut back by 8 bases and J by 3 bases. The CDR3 length is 13 residues. The germline V gene encodes CDR1 MNHEY and CDR2 SVGAGI. This chain's CDR3 is CASLRTGEETQYF. CDR3 bases: TGTGCCAGCCTAAGGACAGGAGAAGAGACCCAGTACTTC.

The chain couples TRBV6-5 to TRBJ2-1; 7 nucleotides line up with TRBD1. This CDR3 contains 16 residues. V trimming: 4 bases; J trimming: 1 base; junction bases outside the gene matches: 7. CDR1 MNHEY and CDR2 SVGAGI come from the germline V gene. CDR3: CASSSQDRASYNEQFF. CDR3 coding DNA: TGTGCCAGCAGTTCGCAAGACAGGGCTTCCTACAATGAGCAGTTCTTC.